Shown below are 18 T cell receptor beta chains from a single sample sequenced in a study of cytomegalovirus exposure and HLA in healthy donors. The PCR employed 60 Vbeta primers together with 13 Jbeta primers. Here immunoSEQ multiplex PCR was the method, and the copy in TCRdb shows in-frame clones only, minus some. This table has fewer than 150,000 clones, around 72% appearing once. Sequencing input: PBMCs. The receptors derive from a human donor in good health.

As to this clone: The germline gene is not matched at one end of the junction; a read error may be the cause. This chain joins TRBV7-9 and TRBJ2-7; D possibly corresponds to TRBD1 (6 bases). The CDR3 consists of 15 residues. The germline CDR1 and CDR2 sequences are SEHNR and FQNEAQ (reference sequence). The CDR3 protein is CSSSQGLMGGNEQYF. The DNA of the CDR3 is TGTTCCAGCAGCCAGGGGCTTATGGGTGGAAACGAGCAGTACTTC. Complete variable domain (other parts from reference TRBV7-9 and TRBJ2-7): DTGVSQNPRHKITKRGQNVTFRCDPISEHNRLYWYRQTLGQGPEFLTYFQNEAQLEKSRLLSDRFSAERPKGSFSTLEIQRTEQGDSAMYLCSSSQGLMGGNEQYFGPGTRLTVT.

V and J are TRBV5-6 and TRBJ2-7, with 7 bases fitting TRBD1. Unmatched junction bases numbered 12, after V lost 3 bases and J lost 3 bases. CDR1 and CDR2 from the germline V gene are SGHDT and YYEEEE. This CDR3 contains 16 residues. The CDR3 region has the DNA TGTGCCAGCAGCTCCTTTGAGGGGGCTGCCGTCTACGAGCAGTACTTC. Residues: CASSSFEGAAVYEQYF.

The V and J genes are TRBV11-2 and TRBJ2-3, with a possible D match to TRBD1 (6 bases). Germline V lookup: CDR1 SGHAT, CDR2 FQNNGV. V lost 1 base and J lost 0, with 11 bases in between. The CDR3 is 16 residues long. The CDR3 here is CASSLVSGVSTDTQYF. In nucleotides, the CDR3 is TGTGCCAGCAGCTTAGTTTCAGGGGTGAGCACAGATACGCAGTATTTT. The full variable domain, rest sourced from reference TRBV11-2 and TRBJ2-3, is EAGVAQSPRYKIIEKRQSVAFWCNPISGHATLYWYQQILGQGPKLLIQFQNNGVVDDSQLPKDRFSAERLKGVDSTLKIQPAKLEDSAVYLCASSLVSGVSTDTQYFGPGTRLTVL.

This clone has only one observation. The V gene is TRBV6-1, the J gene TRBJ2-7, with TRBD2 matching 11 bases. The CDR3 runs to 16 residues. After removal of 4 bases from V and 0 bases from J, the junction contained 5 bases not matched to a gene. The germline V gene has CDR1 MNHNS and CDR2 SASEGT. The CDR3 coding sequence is TGTGCCAGCAGTGCTTGGGGACTAGCGGTCTCCTACGAGCAGTACTTC. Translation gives CASSAWGLAVSYEQYF.

The CDR3 loop is CAWSVRITQETQYF. The CDR3 DNA reads TGTGCCTGGAGTGTACGTATAACTCAAGAGACCCAGTACTTC. The chain is built from TRBV30 and TRBJ2-5, with no clear D. With 0 bases removed from V and 2 bases from J, the gap between germline ends came to 10 bases. The CDR3 loop spans 14 amino acids. Germline lookup yields CDR1 GTSNPN and CDR2 SVGIG (reference sequence).

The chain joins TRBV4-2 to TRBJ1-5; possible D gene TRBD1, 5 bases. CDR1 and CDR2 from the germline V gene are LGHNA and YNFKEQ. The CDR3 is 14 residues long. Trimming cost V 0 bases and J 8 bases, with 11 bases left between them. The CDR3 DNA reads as TGTGCCAGCAGCCAAGAATTAAGGGGCGAGCCCCAGCATTTT. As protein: CASSQELRGEPQHF.

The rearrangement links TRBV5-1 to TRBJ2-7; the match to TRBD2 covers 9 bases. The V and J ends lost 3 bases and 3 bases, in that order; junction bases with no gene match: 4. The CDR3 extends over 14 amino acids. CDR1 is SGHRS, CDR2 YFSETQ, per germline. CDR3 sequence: CASSSGTSIYEQYF. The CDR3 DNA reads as TGCGCCAGCAGCTCCGGGACTAGCATCTACGAGCAGTACTTC.

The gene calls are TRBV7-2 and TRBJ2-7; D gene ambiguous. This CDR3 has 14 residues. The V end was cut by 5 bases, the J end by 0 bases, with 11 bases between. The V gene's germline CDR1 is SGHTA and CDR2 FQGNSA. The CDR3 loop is CASSPLWSSYEQYF. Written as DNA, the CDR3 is TGTGCCAGCAGCCCCCTTTGGAGCTCCTACGAGCAGTACTTC.

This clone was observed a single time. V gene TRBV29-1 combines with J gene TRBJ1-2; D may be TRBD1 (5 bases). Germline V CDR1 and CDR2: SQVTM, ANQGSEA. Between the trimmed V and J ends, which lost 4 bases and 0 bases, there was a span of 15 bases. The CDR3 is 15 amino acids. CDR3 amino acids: CSVVAEWGSNYGYTF. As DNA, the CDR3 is TGCAGCGTTGTAGCCGAATGGGGCTCTAACTATGGCTACACCTTC.

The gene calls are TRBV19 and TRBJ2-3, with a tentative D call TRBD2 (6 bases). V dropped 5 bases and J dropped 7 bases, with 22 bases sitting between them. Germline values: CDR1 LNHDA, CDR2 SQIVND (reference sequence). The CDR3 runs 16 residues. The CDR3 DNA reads TGTGCCAGTAGTGATCCTGGGGGGACCGTTGTAAATACGCAGTATTTT. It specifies CASSDPGGTVVNTQYF.

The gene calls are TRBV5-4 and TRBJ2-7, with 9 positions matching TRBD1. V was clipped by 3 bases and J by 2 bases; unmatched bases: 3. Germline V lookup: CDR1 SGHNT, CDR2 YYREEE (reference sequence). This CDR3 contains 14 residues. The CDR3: CASSSRTGAYEQYF. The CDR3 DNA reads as TGTGCCAGCAGCTCGAGGACAGGGGCCTACGAGCAGTACTTC.

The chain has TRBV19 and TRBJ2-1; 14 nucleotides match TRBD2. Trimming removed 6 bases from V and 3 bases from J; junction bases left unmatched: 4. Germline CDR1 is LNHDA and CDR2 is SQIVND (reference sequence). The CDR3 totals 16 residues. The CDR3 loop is CASSQGTSGSYNEQFF. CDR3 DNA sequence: TGTGCCAGTAGCCAGGGGACTAGCGGGAGCTACAATGAGCAGTTCTTC. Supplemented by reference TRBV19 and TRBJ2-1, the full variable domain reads DGGITQSPKYLFRKEGQNVTLSCEQNLNHDAMYWYRQDPGQGLRLIYYSQIVNDFQKGDIAEGYSVSREKKESFPLTVTSAQKNPTAFYLCASSQGTSGSYNEQFFGPGTRLTVL.

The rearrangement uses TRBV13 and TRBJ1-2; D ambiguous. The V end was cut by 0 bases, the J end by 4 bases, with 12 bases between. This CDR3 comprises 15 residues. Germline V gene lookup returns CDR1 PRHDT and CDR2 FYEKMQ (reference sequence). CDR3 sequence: CASSLGAVDSYGYTF. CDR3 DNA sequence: TGTGCCAGCAGCTTAGGTGCCGTCGACTCCTATGGCTACACCTTC.

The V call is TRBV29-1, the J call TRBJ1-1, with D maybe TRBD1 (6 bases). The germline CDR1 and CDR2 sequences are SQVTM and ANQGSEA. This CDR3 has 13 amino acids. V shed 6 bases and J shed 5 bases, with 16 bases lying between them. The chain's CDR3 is CSVQTGKGTEAFF. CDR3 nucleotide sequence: TGCAGCGTCCAAACAGGGAAGGGTACTGAAGCTTTCTTT.

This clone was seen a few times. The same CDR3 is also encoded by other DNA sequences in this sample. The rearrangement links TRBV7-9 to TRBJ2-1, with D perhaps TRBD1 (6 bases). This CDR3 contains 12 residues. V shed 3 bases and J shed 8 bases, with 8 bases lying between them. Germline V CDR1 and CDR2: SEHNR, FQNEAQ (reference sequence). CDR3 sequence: CASSFSGDEQFF. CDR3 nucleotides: TGTGCCAGCAGCTTCTCAGGGGATGAGCAGTTCTTC.

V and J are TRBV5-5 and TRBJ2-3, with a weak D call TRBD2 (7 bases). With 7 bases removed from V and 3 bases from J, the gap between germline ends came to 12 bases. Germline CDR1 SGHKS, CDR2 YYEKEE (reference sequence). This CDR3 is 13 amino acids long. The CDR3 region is CASGGARTDTQYF. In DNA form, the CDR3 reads TGTGCCAGCGGGGGGGCCAGAACAGATACGCAGTATTTT.

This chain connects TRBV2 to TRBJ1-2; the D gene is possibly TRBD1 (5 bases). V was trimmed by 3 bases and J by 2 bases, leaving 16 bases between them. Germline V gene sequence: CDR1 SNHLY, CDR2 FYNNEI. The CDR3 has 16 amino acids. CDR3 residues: CASSDQDRDRNYGYTF. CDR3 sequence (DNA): TGTGCCAGCAGTGACCAAGACAGAGACCGAAACTATGGCTACACCTTC.

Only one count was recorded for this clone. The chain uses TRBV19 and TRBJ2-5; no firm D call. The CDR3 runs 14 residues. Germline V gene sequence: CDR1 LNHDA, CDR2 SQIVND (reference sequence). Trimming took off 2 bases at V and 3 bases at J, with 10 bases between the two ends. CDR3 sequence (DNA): TGTGCCAGTAGTATAACCGGTCTCGAAGAGACCCAGTACTTC. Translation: CASSITGLEETQYF. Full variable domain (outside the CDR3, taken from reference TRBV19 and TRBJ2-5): DGGITQSPKYLFRKEGQNVTLSCEQNLNHDAMYWYRQDPGQGLRLIYYSQIVNDFQKGDIAEGYSVSREKKESFPLTVTSAQKNPTAFYLCASSITGLEETQYFGPGTRLLVL.